This T cell receptor beta chain is drawn from a study of blood T cell repertoires in COVID-19. Study information: Researchers got acute and convalescent COVID-19 samples from the United States, Italy and Spain. Sources were T cells, B-cell-depleted T cells, or PBMCs; the material itself was cDNA or gDNA.

Authors' data handling: How many nucleated cells were present was estimated from reference gene primer amplification. This table comes from immunoSEQ multiplex PCR, and its TCRdb copy is limited to in-frame clones, with some not included. Clone size and V and J calls were adopted from that table, with D and trimming inferred from the DNA. The repertoire holds 150,000 to 170,000 clones, with just under 85% as singletons. Germline values: CDR1 MDHEN, CDR2 SYDVKM. The CDR3 contains 11 residues. Trimming at V came to 3 bases and at J to 12 bases, leaving 3 bases not matched to a gene. Input material: peripheral blood. This clonotype was obtained from a woman aged 55-69 years with acute or convalescent COVID-19. The gene calls are TRBV28 and TRBJ2-5, with 8 bases identical to TRBD1. In nucleotides, the CDR3 is TGTGCCAGCAGTTTGAGACAGGGGAAGTACTTC. Translation gives CASSLRQGKYF. Supplemented by reference TRBV28 and TRBJ2-5, the full variable domain reads DVKVTQSSRYLVKRTGEKVFLECVQDMDHENMFWYRQDPGLGLRLIYFSYDVKMKEKGDIPEGYSVSREKKERFSLILESASTNQTSMYLCASSLRQGKYFGPGTRLLVL.